Below are 27 T cell receptor beta chains sequenced from a single sample in a study of blood T cell repertoires in COVID-19. Only in-frame clones appear in the TCRdb table, and some are missing; sequencing was by immunoSEQ multiplex PCR. This sample yields nearly 200,000 clones, of which over 80% are seen a single time; approximately 0.99% belongs to the top ten. Sequenced sample: peripheral blood. The receptors derive from a man aged 55 to 70 with COVID-19, enrolled during active disease.

The genes are TRBV27 and TRBJ1-5, with 7 positions matching TRBD1. The CDR3 is made up of 15 amino acids. Losses at the gene ends were 6 bases for V and 4 bases for J; bases not matched to a gene: 9. CDR1 is MNHEY, CDR2 SMNVEV, per germline (reference sequence). The CDR3 DNA is TGTGCCAGCAGCCTTCCGGGGACAGCGAATCAGCCCCAGCATTTT. Translation: CASSLPGTANQPQHF.

This clone was found a few times. The rearrangement uses TRBV2 and TRBJ1-2; D uncertain. Trimming took off 7 bases at V and 5 bases at J, with 11 bases between the two ends. The germline V gene has CDR1 SNHLY and CDR2 FYNNEI. This CDR3 region has 12 residues. The CDR3 is CASTRTLYGYTF. CDR3 DNA: TGTGCCAGCACCAGAACCCTTTATGGCTACACCTTC.

In its sample, this clone was seen once. The V and J genes are TRBV11-3 and TRBJ1-1; a weak D match, TRBD1 (5 bases). Germline V lookup: CDR1 SGHNT, CDR2 YENEEA. Trimming took 5 bases from V and 1 from J, leaving 11 bases between them. This CDR3 has 14 amino acids. CDR3 DNA sequence: TGTGCCAGCAGCATGGGACTCAGGAACACTGAAGCTTTCTTT. Protein: CASSMGLRNTEAFF.

This chain links TRBV19 with TRBJ2-1; 10 bases align to TRBD2. CDR3 size: 15 residues. Trimming at V came to 7 bases and at J to 9 bases, leaving 12 bases not matched to a gene. Germline loops: CDR1 LNHDA, CDR2 SQIVND (reference sequence). CDR3 region: CASTLSGRFKFEQFF. CDR3 in DNA: TGTGCCAGTACCCTTAGCGGGAGGTTTAAGTTTGAGCAGTTCTTC.

This clone has only a few counts. This sequence joins TRBV2 and TRBJ2-1; D is perhaps TRBD1 (5 bases). Trimming left V 5 bases short and J 6 bases short, with 8 bases between. CDR3 length: 12 amino acids. The V gene's germline CDR1 is SNHLY and CDR2 FYNNEI. The DNA for the CDR3 is TGTGCCAGCAGTACAGGAGTCAATGAGCAGTTCTTC. Protein product: CASSTGVNEQFF.

In this sample, this clone turned up once. The J gene is TRBJ2-7, the V gene TRBV11-3, with D tentatively TRBD1 (6 bases). The germline gives CDR1 SGHNT, CDR2 YENEEA. Trimming removed 3 bases from V and 4 bases from J, with 16 bases in between. The CDR3 runs 15 residues. CDR3 sequence: CASSFGSTGPYEQYF. DNA of the CDR3: TGTGCCAGCAGCTTCGGATCGACAGGACCTTACGAGCAGTACTTC.

The J gene is TRBJ2-7, the V gene TRBV28; perhaps TRBD2 as D (7 bases). With 2 bases removed from V and 4 bases from J, the gap between germline ends came to 18 bases. The germline gives CDR1 MDHEN, CDR2 SYDVKM. This CDR3 contains 16 residues. CDR3 DNA: TGTGCCAGCAGTTTAGGGGGGGGCGCGTTTCAGTACGAGCAGTACTTC. Translation gives CASSLGGGAFQYEQYF.

The chain links TRBV27 to TRBJ1-1, with 7 positions matching TRBD1. Germline V lookup: CDR1 MNHEY, CDR2 SMNVEV (reference sequence). The CDR3 length is 14 residues. V dropped 5 bases and J dropped 5; count of bases not matched to a gene: 8. In nucleotides, the CDR3 is TGTGCCAGCAGTCTCGCCGCGACAGGGACTGAAGCTTTCTTT. Its protein is CASSLAATGTEAFF.

This CDR3 reads CASSSTGQENSPLHF. In DNA, the CDR3 is TGTGCCAGCAGCTCTACGGGACAAGAGAATTCACCCCTCCACTTT. The V and J genes are TRBV3-1 (or the pseudogene TRBV3-2) and TRBJ1-6; a possible D gene is TRBD1 (6 bases). The CDR3 spans 15 residues. Germline CDR1 and CDR2: LGHDT and YNNKEL (reference sequence). V shed 5 bases and J shed 7 bases, with 15 bases lying between them.

In DNA, the CDR3 is TGTGCCAGCAGTTTAATGGCTAGCGGGAGGCCACCCTACGAGCAGTACTTC. Its protein product is CASSLMASGRPPYEQYF. The J gene is TRBJ2-7, the V gene TRBV27; 11 bases fit TRBD2. Germline values: CDR1 MNHEY, CDR2 SMNVEV (reference sequence). Germline trimming cut 2 bases from V and 2 bases from J; bases unmatched to any gene: 8. This CDR3 region has 17 residues.

The V and J genes are TRBV27 and TRBJ1-3; D ambiguous. The CDR3 loop spans 14 amino acids. Trimming removed 6 bases from V and 2 bases from J, with 11 bases in between. Germline V gene lookup returns CDR1 MNHEY and CDR2 SMNVEV (reference sequence). This CDR3 reads CASSLGGTGNTIYF. In DNA form, the CDR3 reads TGTGCCAGCAGCCTCGGCGGAACTGGAAACACCATATATTTT.

The chain employs TRBV9 and TRBJ1-3; no definite D call. V lost 3 bases to trimming and J lost 0 bases, with 7 bases between them. The length of the CDR3 is 14 residues. Germline assignment: CDR1 SGDLS and CDR2 YYNGEE. CDR3 nucleotide sequence: TGTGCCAGCAGCGGAGAAGTCTCTGGAAACACCATATATTTT. It is translated as CASSGEVSGNTIYF.

This chain links TRBV5-1 with TRBJ2-5; 7 bases map to TRBD2. This CDR3 spans 16 amino acids. The germline gives CDR1 SGHRS, CDR2 YFSETQ. V lost 0 bases to trimming and J lost 3 bases; unmatched junction nucleotides: 8. CDR3 residues: CASSLAGGGREETQYF. The CDR3 nucleotides are TGCGCCAGCAGCTTGGCGGGGGGTGGCCGCGAAGAGACCCAGTACTTC. The variable domain in full, with the rest retrieved from reference TRBV5-1 and TRBJ2-5, is KAGVTQTPRYLIKTRGQQVTLSCSPISGHRSVSWYQQTPGQGLQFLFEYFSETQRNKGNFPGRFSGRQFSNSRSEMNVSTLELGDSALYLCASSLAGGGREETQYFGPGTRLLVL.

This clone was seen a handful of times. This rearrangement joins TRBV3-1 (or the pseudogene TRBV3-2) to TRBJ1-6; D remains ambiguous. The CDR3 has 14 residues. CDR1 is LGHDT and CDR2 is YNNKEL in the germline V gene (reference sequence). Between the trimmed V and J ends, which lost 1 base and 7 bases, there was a span of 8 bases. CDR3 DNA: TGTGCCAGCAGCCAAGTTCCGGGAAATTCACCCCTCCACTTT. The encoded protein is CASSQVPGNSPLHF.

The CDR3 coding sequence is TGTGCCAGCAGTTTATCGGTAGGGACTCACCAAGAGACCCAGTACTTC. This codes for CASSLSVGTHQETQYF. The chain joins TRBV27 to TRBJ2-5; weak D call: TRBD2 (6 bases). Trimming took off 0 bases at V and 0 bases at J, with 11 bases between the two ends. There are 16 residues in the CDR3. CDR1 and CDR2 (germline): MNHEY, SMNVEV (reference sequence).

This clone was found once. V and J are TRBV5-1 and TRBJ1-2; 9 nucleotides line up with TRBD1. The CDR3 has 15 residues. Germline CDR1 reads SGHRS; CDR2 reads YFSETQ. The J segment lost 2 bases and the V segment lost 4 bases, leaving 6 bases of the junction unmatched. This CDR3 is CASSGGQGWNYGYTF. The DNA for the CDR3 is TGCGCCAGCAGCGGGGGACAGGGATGGAACTATGGCTACACCTTC.

The CDR3: CAWGEGGFTEAFF. For the CDR3, the DNA is TGTGCCTGGGGGGAGGGCGGTTTCACTGAAGCTTTCTTT. The chain joins TRBV30 to TRBJ1-1; D not resolved. This CDR3 region has 13 residues. Looked up from germline, CDR1 is GTSNPN and CDR2 is SVGIG (reference sequence). V was pared by 5 bases and J by 4 bases, with 14 bases between.

The chain carries TRBV18 and TRBJ1-1, with 11 bases matching TRBD1. The V gene's germline CDR1 is KGHSH and CDR2 LQKENI. CDR3 length: 16 amino acids. The junction had 8 bases not matched to a gene; V was cut back by 3 bases and J by 5 bases. CDR3 sequence: CASSPTRGQGVTEAFF. CDR3 sequence (DNA): TGTGCCAGCTCACCCACCAGGGGACAGGGGGTAACTGAAGCTTTCTTT.

This chain joins TRBV7-2 and TRBJ1-1; the D gene is possibly TRBD1 (5 bases). Germline CDR1 and CDR2: SGHTA and FQGNSA. CDR3 length: 12 residues. The V gene lost 4 bases and the J gene lost 12 bases, with 15 bases spanning the gap. The CDR3 here is CASSSSSGRTFF. As DNA, the CDR3 is TGTGCCAGCAGCTCCAGTTCAGGGAGGACTTTCTTT.

The genes are TRBV10-2 and TRBJ1-2, with D tentatively TRBD1 (5 bases). The CDR3 has 14 amino acids. V lost 0 bases to trimming and J lost 3 bases, with 8 bases between them. CDR1 and CDR2 (germline): WSHSY, SAAADI. DNA of the CDR3: TGCGCCAGCAGTGAGTCCAGGGTAGACTATGGCTACACCTTC. It codes for CASSESRVDYGYTF.

The rearrangement links TRBV6-5 to TRBJ1-6; D unclear. Germline V CDR1 and CDR2: MNHEY, SVGAGI. The CDR3 contains 15 residues. V was cut by 4 bases and J by 7 bases, with 14 bases left in between. Written as DNA, the CDR3 is TGTGCCAGCAGTTTAACGTGGGCGGGGAATTCACCCCTCCACTTT. It encodes CASSLTWAGNSPLHF.

The V gene is TRBV19, the J gene TRBJ1-2; 9 bases are shared with TRBD1. V trimming: 4 bases; J trimming: 4 bases; junction bases outside the gene matches: 7. In germline, CDR1 is LNHDA, CDR2 SQIVND (reference sequence). The CDR3 is 15 amino acids. DNA for the CDR3: TGTGCCAGTAGTACACAGGGGGCCCCGCTCTATGGCTACACCTTC. Protein product: CASSTQGAPLYGYTF.

V gene TRBV18 combines with J gene TRBJ1-2; TRBD1 is a possible D gene (6 bases). The CDR3 is made up of 16 amino acids. V dropped 0 bases and J dropped 6 bases, with 17 bases sitting between them. Germline CDR1 and CDR2: KGHSH and LQKENI. The CDR3: CASSPPSAGAGDGYTF. DNA for the CDR3: TGTGCCAGCTCACCACCATCGGCAGGGGCCGGGGATGGCTACACCTTC.

The chain carries TRBV19 and TRBJ1-5; 7 bases are a match to TRBD1. CDR1 LNHDA and CDR2 SQIVND come from the germline V gene (reference sequence). The J segment lost 0 bases and the V segment lost 7 bases, leaving 9 bases of the junction unmatched. The CDR3 length is 16 residues. CDR3 bases: TGTGCCAGTACCCGGAAGGGACAGATTAGCAATCAGCCCCAGCATTTT. It codes for CASTRKGQISNQPQHF.

The chain has TRBV4-1 and TRBJ1-5, with D maybe TRBD1 (6 bases). Germline CDR1 reads MGHRA; CDR2 reads YSYEKL. This CDR3 is built from 16 residues. V lost 0 bases to trimming and J lost 6 bases, with 15 bases between them. The CDR3 reads CASSQDWGGAFQPQHF. In DNA form, the CDR3 reads TGCGCCAGCAGCCAAGATTGGGGGGGGGCTTTTCAGCCCCAGCATTTT.

The rearrangement joins TRBV5-1 to TRBJ2-5; 12 bases are a match to TRBD2. The junction had 9 bases not matched to a gene; V was cut back by 4 bases and J by 2 bases. Germline assignment: CDR1 SGHRS and CDR2 YFSETQ. The CDR3 loop spans 17 amino acids. The CDR3 is CASSITGTSGSQETQYF. Written as DNA, the CDR3 is TGCGCCAGCAGCATCACCGGGACTAGCGGGTCTCAAGAGACCCAGTACTTC.

This clone has a single count. V gene TRBV7-3 combines with J gene TRBJ2-5, with a tentative D call TRBD1 (5 bases). V was clipped by 4 bases and J by 5 bases, with 14 bases between them. The germline gives CDR1 SGHTA, CDR2 FQGTGA. This CDR3 is 14 amino acids long. The CDR3 coding sequence is TGTGCCAGCAGCTCGTCAGGGCTAGGGGAGACCCAGTACTTC. This sequence encodes CASSSSGLGETQYF.